The source of this T cell receptor beta chain is a study of blood T cell repertoires in COVID-19. Authors' processing steps: Reference gene primer amplification yielded estimated nucleated cell counts. Measured with immunoSEQ multiplex PCR; TCRdb has only the in-frame clones, and not every one. V and J calls and clone size are those listed in that table; D and trimming were worked out from the DNA. Among over 250,000 clones, about 87% were seen once, and the ten largest hold about 8.9%. CDR1 and CDR2 (germline): MRHNA, SNTAGT. V was shortened by 4 bases and J by 4 bases, with 14 bases between the two germline ends. The length of the CDR3 is 15 residues.

Specimen: PBMCs or T cells enriched from blood (not recorded which). This chain uses TRBV6-4 with TRBJ2-1; maybe TRBD1 (5 bases). The sequence came from a woman under 30 who had recovered from COVID-19. The chain's CDR3 is CASSVNSQGYNEQFF. The CDR3, as DNA: TGTGCCAGCAGTGTTAACAGCCAGGGTTACAATGAGCAGTTCTTC.